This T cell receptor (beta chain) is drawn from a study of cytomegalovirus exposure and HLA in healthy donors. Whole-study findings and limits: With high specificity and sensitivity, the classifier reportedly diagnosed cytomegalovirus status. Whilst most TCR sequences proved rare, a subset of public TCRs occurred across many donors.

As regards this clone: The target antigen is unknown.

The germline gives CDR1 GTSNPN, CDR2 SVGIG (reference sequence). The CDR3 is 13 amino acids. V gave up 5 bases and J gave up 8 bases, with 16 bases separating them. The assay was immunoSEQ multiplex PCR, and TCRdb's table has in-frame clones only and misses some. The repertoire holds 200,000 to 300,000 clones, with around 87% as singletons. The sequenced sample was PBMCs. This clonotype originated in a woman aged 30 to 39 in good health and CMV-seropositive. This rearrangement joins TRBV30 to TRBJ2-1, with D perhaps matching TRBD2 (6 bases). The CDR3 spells CAWALTLAHEQFF. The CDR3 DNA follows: TGTGCCTGGGCCCTAACACTAGCCCATGAGCAGTTCTTC.